The sample holds many counts of the clone carrying this T cell receptor beta chain. The antigen is unknown. The data belong to a study of CD8+CD57+ T cells in acquired aplastic anemia. General study points: It was found that approximately 29 CD8+ CDR3 sequences were shared between patients and controls.

For CDR3 and TCR beta VDJ profiling, genomic DNA was the template used. TCRdb re-called the reads with MiXCR, one entry per CDR3 protein. The sample records around 500,000 distinct CDR3 sequences, approximately 32% being singletons. Germline CDR1 and CDR2: SGHVS and FNYEAQ. CDR3 length: 16 amino acids. Trimming stripped 1 base from V and 2 bases from J, with 12 bases between. The authors sequenced patients whose flow cytometry had shown CD8+CD57+ cell expansion. The sample was sorted CD4+, CD8+, or CD8+CD57+ T cells (not recorded which) from PBMCs. The rearrangement links TRBV7-6 to TRBJ1-3, with D maybe TRBD1 (6 bases). The sequence derives from a human donor with aplastic anemia. The CDR3, as DNA: TGTGCCAGCAGCTTAGACATGGCAGGGGCTGGAAACACCATATATTTT. This encodes CASSLDMAGAGNTIYF.